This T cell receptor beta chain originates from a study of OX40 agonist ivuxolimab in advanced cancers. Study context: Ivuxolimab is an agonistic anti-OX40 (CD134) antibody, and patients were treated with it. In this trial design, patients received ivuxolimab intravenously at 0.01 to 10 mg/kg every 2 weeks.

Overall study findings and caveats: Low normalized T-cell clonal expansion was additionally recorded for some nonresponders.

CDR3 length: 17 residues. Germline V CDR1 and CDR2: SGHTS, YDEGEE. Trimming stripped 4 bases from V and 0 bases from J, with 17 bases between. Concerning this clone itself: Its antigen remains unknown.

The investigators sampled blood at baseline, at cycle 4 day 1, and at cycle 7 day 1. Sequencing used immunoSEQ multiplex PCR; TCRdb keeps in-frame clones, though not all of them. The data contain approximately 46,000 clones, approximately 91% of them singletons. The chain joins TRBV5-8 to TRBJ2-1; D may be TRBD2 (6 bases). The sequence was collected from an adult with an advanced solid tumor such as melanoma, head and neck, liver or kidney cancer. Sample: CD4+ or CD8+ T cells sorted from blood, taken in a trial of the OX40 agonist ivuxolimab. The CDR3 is CASSLGSLGSSYNEQFF. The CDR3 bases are TGTGCCAGCAGCCTCGGGAGCTTGGGAAGCTCCTACAATGAGCAGTTCTTC.